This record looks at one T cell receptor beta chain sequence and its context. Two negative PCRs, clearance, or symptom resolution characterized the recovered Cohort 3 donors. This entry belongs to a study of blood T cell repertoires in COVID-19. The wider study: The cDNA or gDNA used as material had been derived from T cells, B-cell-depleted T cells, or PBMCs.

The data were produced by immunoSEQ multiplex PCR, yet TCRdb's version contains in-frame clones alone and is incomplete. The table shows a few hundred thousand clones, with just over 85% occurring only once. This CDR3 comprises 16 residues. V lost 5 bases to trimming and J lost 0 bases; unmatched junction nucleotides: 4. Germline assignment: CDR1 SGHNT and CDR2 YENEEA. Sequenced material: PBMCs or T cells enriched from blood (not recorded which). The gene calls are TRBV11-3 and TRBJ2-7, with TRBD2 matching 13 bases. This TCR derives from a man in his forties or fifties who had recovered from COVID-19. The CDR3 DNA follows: TGTGCCAGCAGCGCGGGACTAGCGGGGAACTCCTACGAGCAGTACTTC. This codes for CASSAGLAGNSYEQYF.